The 24 T cell receptor beta chains in this list originate from one sample, sequenced in a study of blood T cell repertoires in COVID-19. Repertoires were generated with immunoSEQ multiplex PCR, while TCRdb's copy carries only in-frame clones and drops some. The sample consists of about 160,000 clones, 85% to 95% of them appearing once. Sequencing was carried out using peripheral blood. All receptors come from a woman aged 50 to 60 with acute or convalescent COVID-19.

The chain uses TRBV6-2 or TRBV6-3 and TRBJ2-7; the D is unclear. CDR1 is MNHEY, CDR2 SVGEGT, per germline. The CDR3 sequence is 13 residues long. Trimming removed 5 bases at V and 4 bases at J, with 12 bases between. The CDR3 spells CASSPPTRYEQYF. The CDR3 DNA follows: TGTGCCAGCAGTCCCCCGACTCGGTACGAGCAGTACTTC.

The rearrangement uses TRBV7-7 and TRBJ2-4; tentatively, D is TRBD2 (6 bases). CDR3 size: 18 residues. V lost 5 bases and J 0 bases, leaving 20 bases between the germline ends. CDR1 is SSHAT and CDR2 is FNYEAQ in the germline V gene (reference sequence). The CDR3 region is CASSQKGGRELAKNIQYF. The CDR3 nucleotides are TGTGCCAGCAGCCAAAAGGGAGGTAGAGAGTTAGCCAAAAACATTCAGTACTTC.

This clone was recorded only once. CDR3: CASSVAGLTSTDTQYF. The CDR3 nucleotides are TGTGCCAGCAGCGTAGCCGGCCTGACAAGCACAGATACGCAGTATTTT. V is TRBV9 and J is TRBJ2-3; D gene ambiguous. This CDR3 contains 16 residues. Germline CDR1 reads SGDLS; CDR2 reads YYNGEE. The V end lost 0 bases, the J end lost 0 bases, and 11 bases lay between the germline ends.

The rearrangement uses TRBV10-3 and TRBJ1-4; no clear D gene. The CDR3 is 14 residues long. The germline gives CDR1 ENHRY, CDR2 SYGVKD. V shed 6 bases and J shed 0 bases, with 8 bases lying between them. The DNA for the CDR3 is TGTGCCATCAGCCCAGAGGCAACTAATGAAAAACTGTTTTTT. Protein: CAISPEATNEKLFF.

V usage is TRBV4-1 and J usage is TRBJ2-4, with D possibly TRBD1 on 6 matching bases. Germline loops: CDR1 MGHRA, CDR2 YSYEKL. Trimming removed 0 bases from V and 4 bases from J, with 16 bases in between. The CDR3 sequence is 17 residues long. The CDR3 nucleotides read TGCGCCAGCAGCCAAGAGGACAGACCCCTCGGGAAAAACATTCAGTACTTC. Translated, it gives CASSQEDRPLGKNIQYF.

The chain joins TRBV27 to TRBJ1-6; D might be TRBD1 (5 bases). Germline lookup yields CDR1 MNHEY and CDR2 SMNVEV (reference sequence). Trimming removed 6 bases at V and 9 bases at J, with 18 bases between. This CDR3 comprises 15 residues. CDR3 protein: CASSPNERGGSPLHF. Here the CDR3 DNA reads TGTGCCAGCAGCCCGAACGAAAGGGGTGGTTCACCCCTCCACTTT.

V gene TRBV28 combines with J gene TRBJ1-6; D ambiguous. The CDR3 loop spans 17 amino acids. V was clipped by 5 bases and J by 0 bases, with 14 bases between them. Germline V gives CDR1 MDHEN, CDR2 SYDVKM. CDR3 nucleotides: TGTGCCAGCAGTACCCCCCGAGGTAGCTCCTATAATTCACCCCTCCACTTT. Translation: CASSTPRGSSYNSPLHF.

V is TRBV30 and J is TRBJ2-7; the match to TRBD2 covers 11 bases. Germline CDR1 is GTSNPN and CDR2 is SVGIG (reference sequence). Trimming cost V 3 bases and J 5 bases; bases outside gene matches: 3. This CDR3 has 13 amino acids. The CDR3 DNA follows: TGTGCCTGGAGAGGACTAGCGGGCAACGAGCAGTACTTC. It encodes CAWRGLAGNEQYF.

This chain joins TRBV28 and TRBJ2-3; 7 nucleotides match TRBD2. CDR1 and CDR2 (germline): MDHEN, SYDVKM. The CDR3 sequence is 16 residues long. J lost 2 bases, V lost 3 bases, and 8 bases had no gene match. CDR3 bases: TGTGCCAGCAGTTTTCTGGGGGGAGGGCCCACAGATACGCAGTATTTT. Protein product: CASSFLGGGPTDTQYF. The full variable domain, rest sourced from reference TRBV28 and TRBJ2-3, is DVKVTQSSRYLVKRTGEKVFLECVQDMDHENMFWYRQDPGLGLRLIYFSYDVKMKEKGDIPEGYSVSREKKERFSLILESASTNQTSMYLCASSFLGGGPTDTQYFGPGTRLTVL.

The chain combines TRBV24-1 with TRBJ2-7; possible D gene TRBD1, 5 bases. This CDR3 contains 15 residues. The V and J ends lost 0 bases and 0 bases respectively, with 8 bases between them. Germline CDR1 reads KGHDR; CDR2 reads SFDVKD. The CDR3 sequence: CATSDLGQGSYEQYF. The CDR3 region has the DNA TGTGCCACCAGTGATTTGGGTCAGGGCTCCTACGAGCAGTACTTC.

The J gene is TRBJ1-1, the V gene TRBV5-1; D is perhaps TRBD1 (6 bases). Trimming removed 0 bases at V and 0 bases at J, with 12 bases between. Per germline, CDR1 SGHRS and CDR2 YFSETQ. The CDR3 is 16 residues long. CDR3 region: CASSLEDSTMNTEAFF. CDR3 nucleotide sequence: TGCGCCAGCAGCTTGGAGGACAGTACGATGAACACTGAAGCTTTCTTT.

The sample holds a few counts of this clone. The J gene is TRBJ1-5, the V gene TRBV27; 8 bases match TRBD1. Germline V CDR1 and CDR2: MNHEY, SMNVEV (reference sequence). There are 16 residues in the CDR3. V was clipped by 5 bases and J by 3 bases; unmatched bases: 9. CDR3 coding DNA: TGTGCCAGCAGTCCGCGGACAGGGACAAACAATCAGCCCCAGCATTTT. It is translated as CASSPRTGTNNQPQHF.

The genes are TRBV10-2 and TRBJ2-1, with 15 bases lining up with TRBD2. Germline CDR1 reads WSHSY; CDR2 reads SAAADI. This CDR3 contains 14 residues. The trim removed 6 bases at V and 10 bases at J, leaving 4 bases unmatched. Written as DNA, the CDR3 is TGCGCCAGCAGAGGACTAGCGGGAGGGTGGGAGCAGTTCTTC. Translating it yields CASRGLAGGWEQFF.

The chain joins TRBV6-5 to TRBJ1-3; D uncertain. CDR3 length: 13 residues. Trimming shortened V by 10 bases and J by 0 bases, and 10 bases separated the two germline ends. CDR1 and CDR2 (germline): MNHEY, SVGAGI. The CDR3 loop reads CATMAGSGNTIYF. The CDR3 DNA reads TGTGCCACCATGGCTGGCTCTGGAAACACCATATATTTT.

This sequence joins TRBV7-3 and TRBJ2-5; 10 bases fit TRBD2. The V gene end was trimmed by 4 bases and the J gene end by 3 bases; junction bases not matched to a gene: 8. The CDR3 is 16 amino acids. Germline V CDR1 and CDR2: SGHTA, FQGTGA. CDR3 sequence (DNA): TGTGCCAGCAGCTCTGAAGCGGGGGGGCCCGAAGAGACCCAGTACTTC. This sequence encodes CASSSEAGGPEETQYF.

There are a few counts of this clone. The chain combines TRBV10-3 with TRBJ2-7, with TRBD2 as a possible D gene (7 bases). Germline V gives CDR1 ENHRY, CDR2 SYGVKD. V was cut by 8 bases and J by 0 bases, with 20 bases left in between. CDR3 length: 16 residues. This chain's CDR3 is CAIRGALALSSYEQYF. DNA of the CDR3: TGTGCCATCCGGGGGGCACTAGCGTTAAGCTCCTACGAGCAGTACTTC.

This rearrangement joins TRBV7-3 to TRBJ2-2, with D tentatively TRBD2 (5 bases). The V gene's germline CDR1 is SGHTA and CDR2 FQGTGA. V was cut by 5 bases and J by 3 bases, with 19 bases left in between. CDR3 length: 17 residues. In nucleotides, the CDR3 is TGTGCCAGCAGCCTTGGACGGGGAAACACCGACACCGGGGAGCTGTTTTTT. Translated, it gives CASSLGRGNTDTGELFF.

This chain joins TRBV24-1 and TRBJ2-1; 8 bases are shared with TRBD1. This CDR3 has 13 amino acids. CDR1 and CDR2 from the germline V gene are KGHDR and SFDVKD. V dropped 7 bases and J dropped 7; count of bases not matched to a gene: 5. CDR3 sequence (DNA): TGTGCCACCAGCGACAGGGGTAGTAATGAGCAGTTCTTC. Its translation is CATSDRGSNEQFF.

The chain uses TRBV28 and TRBJ1-4; no reliable D call. This CDR3 contains 13 residues. Germline lookup yields CDR1 MDHEN and CDR2 SYDVKM. Trimming shortened V by 7 bases and J by 8 bases, and 14 bases separated the two germline ends. DNA of the CDR3: TGTGCCAGCATGAGCGGTACGCGCGAAAAACTGTTTTTT. This sequence encodes CASMSGTREKLFF.

The chain is built from TRBV4-3 and TRBJ2-2, with 9 positions matching TRBD1. CDR1 is LGHNA, CDR2 YSLEER, per germline. The CDR3 sequence is 14 residues long. Unmatched junction bases numbered 2, after V lost 3 bases and J lost 6 bases. The CDR3 DNA follows: TGCGCCAGCAGCCAGGGGACAGGGCCCGGGGAGCTGTTTTTT. Residues: CASSQGTGPGELFF.

This clone was seen once. The chain employs TRBV2 and TRBJ1-1; D unresolved. The CDR3 loop spans 12 amino acids. Looked up from germline, CDR1 is SNHLY and CDR2 is FYNNEI. Trimming cost V 7 bases and J 2 bases, with 8 bases left between them. The CDR3 protein is CASNSLNTEAFF. The CDR3 DNA follows: TGTGCCAGCAACAGTCTCAACACTGAAGCTTTCTTT.

The rearrangement links TRBV6-1 to TRBJ1-6, with D possibly being TRBD1 (6 bases). The length of the CDR3 is 17 residues. Germline V gene data show CDR1 as MNHNS and CDR2 as SASEGT. The V gene lost 4 bases and the J gene lost 0 bases, with 13 bases spanning the gap. Written as DNA, the CDR3 is TGTGCCAGCAGTGGACAGGCCATGAGCTCCTATAATTCACCCCTCCACTTT. Translating it yields CASSGQAMSSYNSPLHF.

The V gene is TRBV2, the J gene TRBJ1-1; 7 positions agree with TRBD1. The CDR3 spans 13 residues. Germline V gene data show CDR1 as SNHLY and CDR2 as FYNNEI. Unmatched junction bases numbered 3, after V lost 6 bases and J lost 2 bases. CDR3 region: CASSGDRNTEAFF. In nucleotides, the CDR3 is TGTGCCAGCAGCGGGGACAGAAACACTGAAGCTTTCTTT.

The chain links TRBV2 to TRBJ2-1; TRBD1 agrees at 9 bases. CDR3 length equals 13 residues. Germline values: CDR1 SNHLY, CDR2 FYNNEI. V was clipped by 7 bases and J by 10 bases; unmatched bases: 8. In DNA, the CDR3 is TGTGCCAGCAACAGGGGACAGGGCCGGGAGCAGTTCTTC. As protein: CASNRGQGREQFF.